This T cell receptor beta chain was obtained from a study of technical replicates of blood from several donors. Germline V gene data show CDR1 as MNHEY and CDR2 as SVGAGI. The CDR3 sequence is 14 residues long. V lost 6 bases and J 5 bases, leaving 16 bases between the germline ends. Profiling relied on immunoSEQ multiplex PCR, and the TCRdb table lists in-frame clones only, not all of them. The sample gives fewer than 90,000 clones, approximately 94% of which show up once; more than 0.2% is in the top ten. What was sequenced was T cells isolated from PBMCs. This TCR was recovered from a human donor in good health. This rearrangement joins TRBV6-5 to TRBJ1-1; no reliable D call. The CDR3 nucleotides are TGTGCCAGCAGGAGAACAGTCACCTCTACTGAAGCTTTCTTT. Encoded protein: CASRRTVTSTEAFF.